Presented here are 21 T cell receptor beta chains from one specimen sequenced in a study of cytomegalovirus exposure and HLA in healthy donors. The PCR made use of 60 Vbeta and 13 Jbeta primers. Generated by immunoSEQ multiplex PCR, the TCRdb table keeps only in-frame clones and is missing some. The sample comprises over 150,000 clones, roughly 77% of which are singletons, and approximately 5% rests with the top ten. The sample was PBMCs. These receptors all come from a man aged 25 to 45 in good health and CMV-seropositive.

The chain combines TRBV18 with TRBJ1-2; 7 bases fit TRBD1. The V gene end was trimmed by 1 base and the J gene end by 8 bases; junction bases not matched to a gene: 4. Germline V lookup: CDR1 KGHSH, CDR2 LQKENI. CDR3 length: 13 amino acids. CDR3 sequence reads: CASSPQGARGYTF. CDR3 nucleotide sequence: TGTGCCAGCTCACCACAGGGGGCGCGCGGCTACACCTTC.

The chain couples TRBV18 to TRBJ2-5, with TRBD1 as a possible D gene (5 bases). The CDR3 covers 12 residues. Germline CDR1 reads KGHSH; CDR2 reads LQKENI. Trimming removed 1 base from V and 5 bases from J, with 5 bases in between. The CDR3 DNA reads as TGTGCCAGCTCACCACAGGGGGAGACCCAGTACTTC. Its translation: CASSPQGETQYF.

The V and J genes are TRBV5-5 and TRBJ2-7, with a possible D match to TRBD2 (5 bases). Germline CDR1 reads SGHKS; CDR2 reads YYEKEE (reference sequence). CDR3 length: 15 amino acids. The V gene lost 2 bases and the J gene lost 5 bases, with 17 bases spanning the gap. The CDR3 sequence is CASSFPGERWNEQYF. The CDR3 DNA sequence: TGTGCCAGCAGCTTTCCCGGGGAGAGATGGAACGAGCAGTACTTC.

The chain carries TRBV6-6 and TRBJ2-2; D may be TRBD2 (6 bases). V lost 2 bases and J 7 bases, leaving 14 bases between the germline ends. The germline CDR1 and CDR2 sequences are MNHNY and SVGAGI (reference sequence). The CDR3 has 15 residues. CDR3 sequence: CASSYGQGGRGELFF. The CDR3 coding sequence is TGTGCCAGCAGTTACGGCCAGGGAGGCCGCGGGGAGCTGTTTTTT.

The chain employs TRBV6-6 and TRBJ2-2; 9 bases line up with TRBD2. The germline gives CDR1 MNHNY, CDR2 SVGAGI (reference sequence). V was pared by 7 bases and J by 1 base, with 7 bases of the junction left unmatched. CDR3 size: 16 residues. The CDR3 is CASIHIAGENTGELFF. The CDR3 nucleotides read TGTGCCAGCATCCACATAGCGGGGGAGAACACCGGGGAGCTGTTTTTT.

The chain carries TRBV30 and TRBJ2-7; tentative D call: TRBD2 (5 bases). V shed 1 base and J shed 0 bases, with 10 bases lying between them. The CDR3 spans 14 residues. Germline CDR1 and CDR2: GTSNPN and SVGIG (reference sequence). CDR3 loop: CAWSGTGNSYEQYF. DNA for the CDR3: TGTGCCTGGAGTGGGACGGGGAACTCCTACGAGCAGTACTTC.

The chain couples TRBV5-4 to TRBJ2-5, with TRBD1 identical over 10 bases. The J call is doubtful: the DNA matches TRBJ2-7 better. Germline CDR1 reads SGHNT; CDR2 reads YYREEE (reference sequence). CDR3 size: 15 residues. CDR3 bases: TGTGCCAGCAGCTTACCGGGACAGGGGAACTACGAGCAGTACTTC. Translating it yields CASSLPGQGNYEQYF.

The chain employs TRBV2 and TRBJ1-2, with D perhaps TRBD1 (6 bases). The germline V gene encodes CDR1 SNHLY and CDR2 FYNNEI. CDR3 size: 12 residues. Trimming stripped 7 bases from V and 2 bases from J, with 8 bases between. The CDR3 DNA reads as TGTGCCAGCAATCAGGGGAACTATGGCTACACCTTC. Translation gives CASNQGNYGYTF.

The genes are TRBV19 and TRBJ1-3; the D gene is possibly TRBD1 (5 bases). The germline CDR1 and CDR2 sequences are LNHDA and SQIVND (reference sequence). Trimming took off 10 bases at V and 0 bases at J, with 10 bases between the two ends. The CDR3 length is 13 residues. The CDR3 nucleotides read TGTGCCACCTCAGGGTTCTCTGGAAACACCATATATTTT. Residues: CATSGFSGNTIYF.

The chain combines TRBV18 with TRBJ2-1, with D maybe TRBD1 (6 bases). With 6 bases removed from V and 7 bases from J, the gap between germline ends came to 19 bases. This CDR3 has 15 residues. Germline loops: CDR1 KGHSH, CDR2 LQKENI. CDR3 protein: CASSPTGRQGNEQFF. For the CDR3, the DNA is TGTGCCAGCTCCCCGACCGGTCGGCAGGGGAATGAGCAGTTCTTC.

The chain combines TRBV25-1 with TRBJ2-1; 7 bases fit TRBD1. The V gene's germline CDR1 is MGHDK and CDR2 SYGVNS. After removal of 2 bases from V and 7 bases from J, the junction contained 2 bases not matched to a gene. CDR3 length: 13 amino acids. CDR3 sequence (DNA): TGTGCCAGCAGTGAAGCAGGGGGAAATGAGCAGTTCTTC. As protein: CASSEAGGNEQFF. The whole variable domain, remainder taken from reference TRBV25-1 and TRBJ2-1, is EADIYQTPRYLVIGTGKKITLECSQTMGHDKMYWYQQDPGMELHLIHYSYGVNSTEKGDLSSESTVSRIRTEHFPLTLESARPSHTSQYLCASSEAGGNEQFFGPGTRLTVL.

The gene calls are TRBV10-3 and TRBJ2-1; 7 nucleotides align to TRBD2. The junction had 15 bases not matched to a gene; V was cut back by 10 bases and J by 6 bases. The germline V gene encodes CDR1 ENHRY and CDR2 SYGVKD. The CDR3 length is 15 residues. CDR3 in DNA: TGTGCCACTGGGGCTAGCGGCATTATTTCCAATGAGCAGTTCTTC. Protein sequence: CATGASGIISNEQFF.

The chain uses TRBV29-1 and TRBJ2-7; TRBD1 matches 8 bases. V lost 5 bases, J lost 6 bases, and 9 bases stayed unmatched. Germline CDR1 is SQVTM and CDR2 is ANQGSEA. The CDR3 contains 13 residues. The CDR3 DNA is TGCAGCGTTAGTCAGGGGGCCCCCTCCGAGCAGTACTTC. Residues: CSVSQGAPSEQYF.

The CDR3 spells CASSSGQGGNQPQHF. CDR3 coding DNA: TGTGCCAGCAGCTCCGGACAGGGGGGGAATCAGCCCCAGCATTTT. This chain uses TRBV5-5 with TRBJ1-5, with 10 bases identical to TRBD1. Germline loops: CDR1 SGHKS, CDR2 YYEKEE (reference sequence). Trimming removed 3 bases from V and 4 bases from J; junction bases left unmatched: 4. The CDR3 spans 15 residues.

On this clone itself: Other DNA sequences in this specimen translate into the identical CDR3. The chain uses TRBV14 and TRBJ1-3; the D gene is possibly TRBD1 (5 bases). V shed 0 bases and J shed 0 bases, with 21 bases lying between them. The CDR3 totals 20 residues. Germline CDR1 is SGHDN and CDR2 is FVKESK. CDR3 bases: TGTGCCAGCAGCCAAGATCCAGGAAGGGCGGGGGATCGCTCTGGAAACACCATATATTTT. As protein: CASSQDPGRAGDRSGNTIYF. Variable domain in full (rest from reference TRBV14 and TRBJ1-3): EAGVTQFPSHSVIEKGQTVTLRCDPISGHDNLYWYRRVMGKEIKFLLHFVKESKQDESGMPNNRFLAERTGGTYSTLKVQPAELEDSGVYFCASSQDPGRAGDRSGNTIYFGEGSWLTVV.

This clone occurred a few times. The CDR3 protein is CASSPYPGTPLHF. The CDR3, as DNA: TGTGCCAGCAGCCCCTATCCAGGGACACCCCTCCACTTT. The chain links TRBV7-9 to TRBJ1-6; D may be TRBD1 (5 bases). The CDR3 extends over 13 amino acids. Looked up from germline, CDR1 is SEHNR and CDR2 is FQNEAQ (reference sequence). With 5 bases removed from V and 11 bases from J, the gap between germline ends came to 13 bases.

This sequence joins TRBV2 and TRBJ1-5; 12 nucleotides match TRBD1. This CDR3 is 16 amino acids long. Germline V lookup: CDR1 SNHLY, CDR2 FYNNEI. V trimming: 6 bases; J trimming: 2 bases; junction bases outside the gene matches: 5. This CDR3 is CASSGTGGVGNQPQHF. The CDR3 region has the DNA TGTGCCAGCAGCGGGACAGGGGGCGTCGGCAATCAGCCCCAGCATTTT.

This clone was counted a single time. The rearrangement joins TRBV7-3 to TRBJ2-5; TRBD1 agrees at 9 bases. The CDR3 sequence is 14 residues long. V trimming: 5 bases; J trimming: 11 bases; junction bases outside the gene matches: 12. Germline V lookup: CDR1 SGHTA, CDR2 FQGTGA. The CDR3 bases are TGTGCCAGCAGCATGGGACAGGGCCAGGGGGAGCAGTACTTC. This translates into CASSMGQGQGEQYF.

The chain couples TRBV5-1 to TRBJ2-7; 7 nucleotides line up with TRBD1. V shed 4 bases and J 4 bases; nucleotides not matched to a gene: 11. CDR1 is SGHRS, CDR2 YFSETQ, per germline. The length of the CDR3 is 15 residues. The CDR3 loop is CASSPSPGQSYEQYF. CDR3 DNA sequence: TGCGCCAGCAGCCCCTCGCCGGGACAGAGTTACGAGCAGTACTTC.

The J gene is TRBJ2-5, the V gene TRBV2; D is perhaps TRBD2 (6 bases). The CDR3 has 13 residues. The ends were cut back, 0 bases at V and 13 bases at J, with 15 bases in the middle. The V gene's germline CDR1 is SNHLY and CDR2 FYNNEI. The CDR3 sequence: CASSEALGGSGYF. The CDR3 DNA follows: TGTGCCAGCAGTGAAGCGCTCGGGGGTTCGGGGTACTTC.

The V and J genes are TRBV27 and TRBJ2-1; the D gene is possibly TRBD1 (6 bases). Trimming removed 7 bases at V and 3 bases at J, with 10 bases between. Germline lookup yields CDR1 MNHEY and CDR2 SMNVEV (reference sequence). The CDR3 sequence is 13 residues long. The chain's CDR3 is CASIGQSYNEQFF. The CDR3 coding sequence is TGTGCCAGCATCGGACAGAGCTACAATGAGCAGTTCTTC.